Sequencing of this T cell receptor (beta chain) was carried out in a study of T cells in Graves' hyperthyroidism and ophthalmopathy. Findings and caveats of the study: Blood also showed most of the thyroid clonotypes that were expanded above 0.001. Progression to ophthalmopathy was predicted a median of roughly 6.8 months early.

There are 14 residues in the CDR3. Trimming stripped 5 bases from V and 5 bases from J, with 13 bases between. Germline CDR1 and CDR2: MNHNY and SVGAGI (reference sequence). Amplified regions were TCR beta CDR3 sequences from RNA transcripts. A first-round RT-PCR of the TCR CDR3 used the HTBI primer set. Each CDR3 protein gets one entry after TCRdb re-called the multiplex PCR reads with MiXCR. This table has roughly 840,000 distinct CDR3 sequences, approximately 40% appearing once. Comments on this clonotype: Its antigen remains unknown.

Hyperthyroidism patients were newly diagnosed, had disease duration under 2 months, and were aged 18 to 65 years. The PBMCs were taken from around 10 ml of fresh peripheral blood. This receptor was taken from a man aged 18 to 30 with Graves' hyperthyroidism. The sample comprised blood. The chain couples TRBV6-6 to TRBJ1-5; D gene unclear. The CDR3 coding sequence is TGTGCCAGCAGTCCCTGGGATCACTATCAGCCCCAGCATTTT. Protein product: CASSPWDHYQPQHF.